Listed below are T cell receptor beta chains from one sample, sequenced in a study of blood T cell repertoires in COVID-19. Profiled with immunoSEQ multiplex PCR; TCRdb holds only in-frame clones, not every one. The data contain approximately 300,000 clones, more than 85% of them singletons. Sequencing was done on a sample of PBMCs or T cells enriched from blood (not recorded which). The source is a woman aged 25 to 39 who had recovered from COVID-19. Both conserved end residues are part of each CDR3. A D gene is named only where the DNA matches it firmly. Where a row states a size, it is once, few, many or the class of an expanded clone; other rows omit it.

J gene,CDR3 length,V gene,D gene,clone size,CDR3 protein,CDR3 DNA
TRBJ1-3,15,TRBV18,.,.,CASSPTGTYGNTIYF,TGTGCCAGCTCACCAACGGGGACTTACGGAAACACCATATATTTT
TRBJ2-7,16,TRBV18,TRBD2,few,CASSPTQHSGSYEQYF,TGTGCCAGCTCGCCTACACAACATAGCGGGTCCTACGAGCAGTACTTC
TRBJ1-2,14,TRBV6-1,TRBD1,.,CASSEQGADYGYTF,TGTGCCAGCAGTGAGCAGGGGGCGGACTATGGCTACACCTTC
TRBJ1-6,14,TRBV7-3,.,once,CASSFGQDNSPLHF,TGTGCCAGCAGCTTCGGACAAGATAATTCACCCCTCCACTTT
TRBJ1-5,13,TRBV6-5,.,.,CASSLQGGQPQHF,TGTGCCAGCAGTCTACAGGGTGGTCAGCCCCAGCATTTT
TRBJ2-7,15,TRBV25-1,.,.,CASSDPRQAIYEQYF,TGTGCCAGCAGTGATCCGAGACAGGCGATTTACGAGCAGTACTTC
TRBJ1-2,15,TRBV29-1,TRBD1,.,CSVEDRSRGSYGYTF,TGCAGCGTTGAAGATAGGAGCAGGGGGTCTTATGGCTACACCTTC
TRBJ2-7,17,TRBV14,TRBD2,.,CASSQRIPGLAGGEQYF,TGTGCCAGCAGCCAGAGAATACCGGGACTAGCGGGGGGGGAGCAGTACTTC
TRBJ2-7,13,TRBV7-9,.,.,CASSDRQSYEQYF,TGTGCCAGCAGCGACCGACAGTCCTACGAGCAGTACTTC
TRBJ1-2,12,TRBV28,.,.,CASRDSLYGYTF,TGTGCCAGCAGGGACAGCCTCTATGGCTACACCTTC
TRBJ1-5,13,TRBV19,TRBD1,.,CASRGQGWQPQHF,TGTGCCAGTAGAGGACAGGGTTGGCAGCCCCAGCATTTT
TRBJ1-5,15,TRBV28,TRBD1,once,CASSTQQGNNQPQHF,TGTGCCAGCAGCACCCAACAGGGGAACAATCAGCCCCAGCATTTT
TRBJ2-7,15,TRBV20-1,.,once,CSASGSQGSLYEQYF,TGCAGTGCTAGTGGGTCTCAGGGCAGCCTCTACGAGCAGTACTTC
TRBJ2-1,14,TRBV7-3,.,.,CASSQGLPYNEQFF,TGTGCCAGCAGCCAGGGACTCCCCTACAATGAGCAGTTCTTC
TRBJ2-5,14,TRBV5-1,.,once,CASSSRGAEETQYF,TGCGCCAGCAGCTCCCGGGGGGCAGAAGAGACCCAGTACTTC
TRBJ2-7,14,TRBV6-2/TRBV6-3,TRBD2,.,CASSYEREINEQYF,TGTGCCAGCAGTTACGAGCGGGAGATCAACGAGCAGTACTTC
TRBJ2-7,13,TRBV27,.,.,CASSLRQGYEQYF,TGTGCCAGCAGTTTAAGGCAGGGGTACGAGCAGTACTTC
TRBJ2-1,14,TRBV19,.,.,CASTPQERDNEQFF,TGTGCCAGTACTCCCCAAGAGAGGGACAATGAGCAGTTCTTC
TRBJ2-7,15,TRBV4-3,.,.,CASSQVAGTTYEQYF,TGCGCCAGCAGCCAAGTGGCGGGGACGACCTACGAGCAGTACTTC
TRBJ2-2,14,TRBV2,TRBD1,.,CASSQGANTGELFF,TGTGCCAGCAGTCAGGGGGCGAACACCGGGGAGCTGTTTTTT
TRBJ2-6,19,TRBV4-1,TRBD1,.,CASRKGGTGGVSGANVLTF,TGCGCCAGCAGGAAGGGAGGGACAGGGGGAGTCTCTGGGGCCAACGTCCTGACTTTC
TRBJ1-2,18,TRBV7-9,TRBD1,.,CASSLGPQQGASPYGYTF,TGTGCCAGCAGCTTAGGACCTCAACAGGGGGCTTCTCCCTATGGCTACACCTTC
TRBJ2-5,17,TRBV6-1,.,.,CASSAPETDYFQETQYF,TGTGCCAGCAGTGCCCCAGAGACCGACTATTTCCAAGAGACCCAGTACTTC
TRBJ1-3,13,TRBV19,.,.,CASSTGSGNTIYF,TGTGCCAGTAGTACAGGGTCCGGAAACACCATATATTTT
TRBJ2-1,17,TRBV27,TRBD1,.,CASSLPSGQSGMGEQFF,TGTGCCAGCAGTTTACCCTCGGGACAGTCTGGGATGGGTGAGCAGTTCTTC
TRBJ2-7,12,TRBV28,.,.,CASRGPLRGQYF,TGTGCCAGCAGAGGGCCGCTGCGGGGGCAGTACTTC
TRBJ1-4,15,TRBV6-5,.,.,CASSYSKDSYRKLFF,TGTGCCAGCAGTTACTCGAAGGACAGCTATCGAAAACTGTTTTTT
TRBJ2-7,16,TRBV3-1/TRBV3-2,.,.,CASSQDRGEISYEQYF,TGTGCCAGCAGCCAAGACCGGGGAGAAATCTCCTACGAGCAGTACTTC
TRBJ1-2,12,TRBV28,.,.,CASMGANYGYTF,TGTGCCAGCATGGGCGCGAACTATGGCTACACCTTC
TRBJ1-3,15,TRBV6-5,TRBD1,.,CASSPRQGTGNTIYF,TGTGCCAGCAGTCCCCGACAGGGAACTGGAAACACCATATATTTT
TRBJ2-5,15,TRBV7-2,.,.,CASSLVAGRRETQYF,TGTGCCAGCAGCTTAGTGGCGGGGAGGAGGGAGACCCAGTACTTC
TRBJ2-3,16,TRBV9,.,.,CASSAPRGITTDTQYF,TGTGCCAGCAGCGCCCCGAGGGGGATAACCACAGATACGCAGTATTTT
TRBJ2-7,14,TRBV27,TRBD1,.,CASSNRDRAGEQYF,TGTGCCAGCAGTAACCGGGACAGGGCGGGCGAGCAGTACTTC
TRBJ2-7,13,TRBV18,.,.,CASATGTYSEQYF,TGTGCCAGCGCAACCGGGACTTATTCGGAGCAGTACTTC
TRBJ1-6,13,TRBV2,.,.,CASRDFSISPLHF,TGTGCCAGCAGGGACTTCTCTATTTCACCCCTCCACTTT
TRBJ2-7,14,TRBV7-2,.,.,CASSLAFRTYEQYF,TGTGCCAGCAGCCTCGCCTTCAGAACCTACGAGCAGTACTTC
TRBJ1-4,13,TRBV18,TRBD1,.,CASSPQGQGGTFF,TGTGCCAGCTCACCACAGGGACAGGGGGGAACGTTTTTT
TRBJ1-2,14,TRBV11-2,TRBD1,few,CASSFDRGGSGYTF,TGTGCCAGCAGCTTTGACAGGGGAGGTTCAGGCTACACCTTC
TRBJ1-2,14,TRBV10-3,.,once,CAIRAGVESYGYTF,TGTGCCATCAGAGCAGGGGTAGAAAGTTATGGCTACACCTTC
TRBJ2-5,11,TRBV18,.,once,CASSRQETQYF,TGTGCCAGCTCGCGACAAGAGACCCAGTACTTC
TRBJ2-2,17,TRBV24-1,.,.,CATSDNGGAGNTGELFF,TGTGCCACCAGTGATAATGGGGGCGCGGGGAACACCGGGGAGCTGTTTTTT
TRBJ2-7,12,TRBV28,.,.,CASRTGSYEQYF,TGTGCCAGCCGTACAGGGAGCTACGAGCAGTACTTC
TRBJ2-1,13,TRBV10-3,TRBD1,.,CASSTGESNEQFF,TGTGCCTCTAGTACAGGGGAATCCAATGAGCAGTTCTTC
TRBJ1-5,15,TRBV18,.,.,CASSPRSGQGSPQHF,TGTGCCAGCTCACCGCGTTCAGGCCAGGGTTCGCCCCAGCATTTT
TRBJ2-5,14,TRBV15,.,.,CATSRGSGRETQYF,TGTGCCACCAGCAGAGGATCGGGGAGGGAGACCCAGTACTTC
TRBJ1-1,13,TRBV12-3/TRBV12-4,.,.,CASRLARNTEAFF,TGTGCCAGCAGGCTGGCCCGGAACACTGAAGCTTTCTTT
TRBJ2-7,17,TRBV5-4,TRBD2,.,CASSFGLAGESSYEQYF,TGTGCCAGCAGTTTCGGACTAGCGGGGGAAAGCTCCTACGAGCAGTACTTC
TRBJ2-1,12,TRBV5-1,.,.,CASRPRDNEQFF,TGCGCCAGCAGACCCAGGGACAATGAGCAGTTCTTC
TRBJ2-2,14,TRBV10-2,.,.,CASRDRGSTGELFF,TGCGCCAGCAGAGATAGGGGGAGCACCGGGGAGCTGTTTTTT
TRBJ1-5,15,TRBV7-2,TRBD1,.,CASSSGQGAIQPQHF,TGTGCCAGCAGCAGCGGACAGGGGGCAATTCAGCCCCAGCATTTT
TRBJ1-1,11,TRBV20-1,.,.,CSASNPFEAFF,TGCAGTGCTAGTAATCCGTTTGAAGCTTTCTTT
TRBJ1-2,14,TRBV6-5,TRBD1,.,CASSLRTGLYGYTF,TGTGCCAGCAGTTTAAGGACAGGCCTCTATGGCTACACCTTC
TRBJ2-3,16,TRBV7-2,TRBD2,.,CASSLVRGGSVDTQYF,TGTGCCAGCAGCTTAGTACGGGGGGGCTCGGTAGATACGCAGTATTTT
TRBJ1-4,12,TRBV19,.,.,CASRGGGEKLFF,TGTGCCAGTAGAGGTGGCGGTGAAAAACTGTTTTTT
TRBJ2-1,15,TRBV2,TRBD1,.,CASSGQGEVYNEQFF,TGTGCCAGCAGTGGACAGGGTGAAGTCTACAATGAGCAGTTCTTC
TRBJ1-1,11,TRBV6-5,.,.,CASRSSTEAFF,TGTGCCAGCAGGTCTTCCACTGAAGCTTTCTTT
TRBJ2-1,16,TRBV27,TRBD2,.,CASSVLAVGSYNEQFF,TGTGCCAGCAGTGTTCTAGCGGTCGGTTCCTACAATGAGCAGTTCTTC